This T cell receptor beta chain was observed in a study of blood T cell repertoires in COVID-19. Overall study context: COVID-19 samples from acute and convalescent phases originated in the United States, Italy and Spain.

As originally analysed: Amplification of reference gene primers was used by the study to estimate nucleated cell counts. Measured with immunoSEQ multiplex PCR; TCRdb has only the in-frame clones, and not every one. The V and J calls and the clone size are those of that table, but D and trimming were determined from the DNA. The table lists 290,000 or so clones, roughly 85% of them singletons. Germline lookup yields CDR1 SGHTA and CDR2 FQGNSA. There are 16 residues in the CDR3. Trimming cost V 7 bases and J 0 bases, with 16 bases left between them. The TCR sequence derives from a man aged 50-59 years with active or convalescent COVID-19. The chain combines TRBV7-2 with TRBJ1-3; D is undetermined. Sequencing input: peripheral blood. Written as DNA, the CDR3 is TGTGCCAGCACCCTAGGGAGAGTTAGCTCTGGAAACACCATATATTTT. Its translation: CASTLGRVSSGNTIYF.